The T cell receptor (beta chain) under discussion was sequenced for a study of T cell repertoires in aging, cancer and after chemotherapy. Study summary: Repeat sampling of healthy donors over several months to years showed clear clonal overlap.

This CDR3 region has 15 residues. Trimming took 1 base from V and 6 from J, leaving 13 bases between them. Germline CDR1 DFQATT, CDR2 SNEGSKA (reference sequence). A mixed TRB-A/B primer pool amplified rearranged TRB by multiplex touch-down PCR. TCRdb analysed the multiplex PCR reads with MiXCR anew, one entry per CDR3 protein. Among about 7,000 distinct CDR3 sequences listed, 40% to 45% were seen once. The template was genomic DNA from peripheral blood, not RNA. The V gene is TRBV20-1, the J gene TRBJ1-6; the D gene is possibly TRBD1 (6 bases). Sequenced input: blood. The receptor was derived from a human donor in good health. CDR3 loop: CSARGGAEINSPLHF. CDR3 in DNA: TGCAGTGCTAGAGGGGGGGCAGAAATTAATTCACCCCTCCACTTT.